One and the same sample provided the 24 T cell receptor beta chains below, sequenced in a study of identical twins. TCRdb fed the 5' RACE reads into MiXCR, producing one record per CDR3 protein. The sample yields about 490,000 distinct CDR3 sequences, approximately 14% seen once. The data were also submitted as part of a second study, on yellow fever vaccine responses in identical twins.

Sequencing was performed on CD4+ T cells sorted from blood. The receptor set was obtained from a woman under 30 in good health.

The chain carries TRBV7-8 and TRBJ1-6, with D hard to call. The V gene's germline CDR1 is SGHVS and CDR2 FQNEAQ. The V end was cut by 2 bases, the J end by 9 bases, with 5 bases between. This CDR3 is built from 12 residues. The CDR3 loop is CASSLLGSPLHF. CDR3 nucleotide sequence: TGTGCCAGCAGCTTATTGGGTTCACCCCTCCACTTT.

This clonotype was observed a handful of times. The rearrangement uses TRBV5-1 and TRBJ2-5; D possibly corresponds to TRBD2 (7 bases). CDR1 and CDR2 from the germline V gene are SGHRS and YFSETQ. V was clipped by 0 bases and J by 5 bases, with 14 bases between them. The CDR3 is 15 residues long. Here the CDR3 reads CASSLAGGQGETQYF. In DNA form, the CDR3 reads TGCGCCAGCAGCTTGGCCGGGGGGCAGGGCGAGACCCAGTACTTC.

This clonotype showed up many times. V and J are TRBV7-9 and TRBJ2-1; D uncertain. V was cut by 5 bases and J by 0 bases, with 11 bases left in between. This CDR3 contains 15 residues. CDR1 is SEHNR and CDR2 is FQNEAQ in the germline V gene (reference sequence). The CDR3 nucleotides read TGTGCCAGCAGCAATACTGGTAGCTCCTACAATGAGCAGTTCTTC. Residues: CASSNTGSSYNEQFF.

The chain joins TRBV6-1 to TRBJ2-1, with 11 nucleotides matching TRBD1. This CDR3 region has 15 residues. Germline V gene data show CDR1 as MNHNS and CDR2 as SASEGT. The V gene end was trimmed by 5 bases and the J gene end by 2 bases; junction bases not matched to a gene: 2. CDR3 region: CASSKGQGAYNEQFF. The CDR3 DNA follows: TGTGCCAGCAGTAAGGGACAGGGGGCCTACAATGAGCAGTTCTTC.

The rearrangement links TRBV6-5 to TRBJ2-7, with D possibly being TRBD2 (6 bases). Germline loops: CDR1 MNHEY, CDR2 SVGAGI. The CDR3 has 14 amino acids. The germline V and J ends were trimmed by 2 bases and 3 bases, with 11 bases remaining between them. DNA of the CDR3: TGTGCCAGCAGTTACCCCCGGGACTTCTACGAGCAGTACTTC. It codes for CASSYPRDFYEQYF.

This clonotype was counted at least ten times. The chain has TRBV11-2 and TRBJ2-7; 11 nucleotides match TRBD2. The trim removed 1 base at V and 3 bases at J, leaving 2 bases unmatched. The germline gives CDR1 SGHAT, CDR2 FQNNGV. The CDR3 spans 15 residues. CDR3 bases: TGTGCCAGCAGCTTAGCGACTAGCGGGGACTACGAGCAGTACTTC. This codes for CASSLATSGDYEQYF.

This clonotype appeared a few times. The chain uses TRBV5-5 and TRBJ1-5; TRBD1 aligns across 11 bases. The length of the CDR3 is 16 residues. V lost 4 bases, J lost 5 bases, and 8 bases stayed unmatched. From germline, CDR1 is SGHKS and CDR2 YYEKEE (reference sequence). CDR3 sequence reads: CASSPGQGAPDQPQHF. CDR3 DNA sequence: TGTGCCAGCAGCCCCGGACAGGGGGCGCCGGATCAGCCCCAGCATTTT. The full variable domain, rest sourced from reference TRBV5-5 and TRBJ1-5, is DAGVTQSPTHLIKTRGQQVTLRCSPISGHKSVSWYQQVLGQGPQFIFQYYEKEERGRGNFPDRFSARQFPNYSSELNVNALLLGDSALYLCASSPGQGAPDQPQHFGDGTRLSIL.

The chain uses TRBV10-2 and TRBJ1-5; D might be TRBD1 (5 bases). CDR1 is WSHSY, CDR2 SAAADI, per germline. The CDR3 sequence is 14 residues long. V lost 3 bases and J 7 bases, leaving 13 bases between the germline ends. The CDR3 DNA reads as TGCGCCAGCAGTGATTCAGGGATGGGCCAGCCCCAGCATTTT. Translation gives CASSDSGMGQPQHF.

The chain is built from TRBV6-1 and TRBJ2-7; either TRBD1 or TRBD2 may supply D (6 bases each). The germline CDR1 and CDR2 sequences are MNHNS and SASEGT. V was shortened by 5 bases and J by 5 bases, with 25 bases between the two germline ends. The CDR3 contains 17 residues. CDR3 in amino acids: CASSQGRLRGRGHEQYF. The CDR3 DNA reads as TGTGCCAGCAGTCAGGGGAGATTACGGGGGAGAGGTCACGAGCAGTACTTC.

This clonotype was counted ten times or more. The chain carries TRBV5-1 and TRBJ2-5; possibly TRBD2 for D (5 bases). V was clipped by 4 bases and J by 2 bases, with 9 bases between them. The CDR3 has 13 residues. Germline V CDR1 and CDR2: SGHRS, YFSETQ. The CDR3 region has the DNA TGCGCCAGCAGCCCCTCGGGGCAAGAGACCCAGTACTTC. Its protein is CASSPSGQETQYF.

In regard to this clonotype: Relative to the germline gene, one junction end is altered; a read error may explain this. The chain has TRBV7-9 and TRBJ2-7, with D hard to call. From germline, CDR1 is SEHNR and CDR2 FQNEAQ (reference sequence). The CDR3 extends over 14 amino acids. The CDR3 DNA reads as TGTCCCAGCAGCTTTGTTAGCAGCCCCTACGAGCAGTACTTC. It codes for CPSSFVSSPYEQYF.

A few counts support this clonotype. The J gene is TRBJ2-3, the V gene TRBV7-9; possibly TRBD1 or TRBD2 for D (6 bases each). Trimming took off 1 base at V and 6 bases at J, with 14 bases between the two ends. The CDR3 length is 15 residues. CDR1 and CDR2 (germline): SEHNR, FQNEAQ (reference sequence). CDR3 nucleotide sequence: TGTGCCAGCAGCTTAGGGGACACGGGAGCCGATACGCAGTATTTT. Translating it yields CASSLGDTGADTQYF.

This rearrangement joins TRBV11-2 to TRBJ2-3, with 8 positions matching TRBD2. The CDR3 is made up of 18 amino acids. J gave up 4 bases and V 1 base, and 13 bases lay outside the gene matches. The V gene's germline CDR1 is SGHAT and CDR2 FQNNGV. CDR3 DNA: TGTGCCAGCAGCTTAGGTGACGGGAGGGCCGGGATGGCAGATACGCAGTATTTT. Protein sequence: CASSLGDGRAGMADTQYF.

The rearrangement links TRBV3-1 to TRBJ1-6, with D possibly being TRBD1 (5 bases). The CDR3 length is 13 residues. Germline V gene data show CDR1 as LGHDT and CDR2 as YNNKEL (reference sequence). Trimming stripped 9 bases from V and 9 bases from J, with 15 bases between. The DNA of the CDR3 is TGTGCCAGTACCGGGACCGGGACTTCACCCCTCCACTTT. As protein: CASTGTGTSPLHF.

This clonotype has a handful of counts. The chain uses TRBV15 and TRBJ2-4, with TRBD2 identical over 12 bases. There are 15 residues in the CDR3. V was pared by 5 bases and J by 7 bases, with 6 bases of the junction left unmatched. Germline V gene sequence: CDR1 LNHNV, CDR2 YYDKDF (reference sequence). CDR3 bases: TGTGCCACCAGCCTGCGGACTAGCGGGAATAACATTCAGTACTTC. Translated: CATSLRTSGNNIQYF.

This clonotype showed up just a few times. The chain links TRBV11-3 to TRBJ2-1; 7 nucleotides agree with TRBD2. CDR3 length: 14 amino acids. The germline V gene encodes CDR1 SGHNT and CDR2 YENEEA. Trimming cost V 5 bases and J 8 bases; bases outside gene matches: 9. The CDR3 loop reads CASSHSRLAHEQFF. In nucleotides, the CDR3 is TGTGCCAGCAGCCACTCGAGACTAGCCCATGAGCAGTTCTTC.

V usage is TRBV29-1 and J usage is TRBJ1-2, with no clear D. Germline values: CDR1 SQVTM, CDR2 ANQGSEA. This CDR3 has 12 amino acids. The V gene lost 2 bases and the J gene lost 8 bases, with 12 bases spanning the gap. The CDR3 bases are TGCAGCGTTGAAACAAAGGGCCTAGGCTACACCTTC. Translating gives CSVETKGLGYTF.

Only a few counts were recorded for this clonotype. This sequence joins TRBV7-9 and TRBJ2-1; D gene ambiguous. The CDR3 length is 14 residues. Trimming took off 8 bases at V and 5 bases at J, with 16 bases between the two ends. The germline V gene has CDR1 SEHNR and CDR2 FQNEAQ (reference sequence). The CDR3, as DNA: TGTGCCAGCCTACGTGGGGATCAACACAATGAGCAGTTCTTC. This translates into CASLRGDQHNEQFF.

The chain links TRBV20-1 to TRBJ2-1, with 9 nucleotides matching TRBD2. The CDR3 spans 15 residues. After removal of 4 bases from V and 2 bases from J, the junction contained 6 bases not matched to a gene. From germline, CDR1 is DFQATT and CDR2 SNEGSKA (reference sequence). In nucleotides, the CDR3 is TGCAGTGCTACCCCCAGCGGGAGGACCTACAATGAGCAGTTCTTC. The encoded protein is CSATPSGRTYNEQFF.

The rearrangement joins TRBV29-1 to TRBJ2-3, with 10 bases fitting TRBD1. The ends lost 4 bases at V and 1 base at J; junction bases unmatched: 5. Per germline, CDR1 SQVTM and CDR2 ANQGSEA. The CDR3 length is 15 residues. CDR3 sequence reads: CSVVDRGRGTDTQYF. Here the CDR3 DNA reads TGCAGCGTTGTTGACAGGGGGCGAGGCACAGATACGCAGTATTTT.

This clonotype was detected a few times. The V call is TRBV28, the J call TRBJ2-1; D possibly corresponds to TRBD2 (5 bases). CDR3 size: 11 residues. Germline-derived CDR1 and CDR2 are MDHEN and SYDVKM. The V end was cut by 10 bases, the J end by 6 bases, with 10 bases between. The CDR3 nucleotides read TGTGCCACCCGGGGTCTCAATGAGCAGTTCTTC. It specifies CATRGLNEQFF.

The gene calls are TRBV2 and TRBJ2-3; maybe TRBD1 (5 bases). The CDR3 is made up of 17 amino acids. Trimming stripped 2 bases from V and 2 bases from J, with 17 bases between. Germline V gene lookup returns CDR1 SNHLY and CDR2 FYNNEI. This CDR3 reads CASSERGRELPTDTQYF. CDR3 sequence (DNA): TGTGCCAGCAGTGAAAGAGGCAGGGAACTACCCACAGATACGCAGTATTTT.

This clonotype was picked up a small number of times. The rearrangement joins TRBV20-1 to TRBJ2-5, with D possibly being TRBD1 (6 bases). The length of the CDR3 is 13 residues. CDR1 DFQATT and CDR2 SNEGSKA come from the germline V gene (reference sequence). The DNA of the CDR3 is TGCGGCCTCAAGAGGGGGTTCTGGGAGACCCAGTACTTC. This codes for CGLKRGFWETQYF.

The rearrangement uses TRBV12-3 or TRBV12-4 and TRBJ2-5; D is possibly TRBD2 (6 bases). CDR3 length: 15 residues. V lost 6 bases and J lost 5, with 19 bases in between. CDR3 sequence (DNA): TGTGCCAGCAGCCGAACGGGACTCCCACTGGAGACCCAGTACTTC. Protein product: CASSRTGLPLETQYF.